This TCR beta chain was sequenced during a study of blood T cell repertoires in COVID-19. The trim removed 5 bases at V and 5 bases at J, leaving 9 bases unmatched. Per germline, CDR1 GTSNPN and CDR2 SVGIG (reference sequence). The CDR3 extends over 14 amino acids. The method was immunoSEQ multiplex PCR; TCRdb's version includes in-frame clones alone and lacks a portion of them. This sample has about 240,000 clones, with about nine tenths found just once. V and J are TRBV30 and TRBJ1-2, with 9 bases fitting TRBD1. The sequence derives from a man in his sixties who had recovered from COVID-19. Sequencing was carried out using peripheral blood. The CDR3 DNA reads TGTGCCTGGGGGTCACAGGGGGCTTTTTATGGCTACACCTTC. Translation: CAWGSQGAFYGYTF.